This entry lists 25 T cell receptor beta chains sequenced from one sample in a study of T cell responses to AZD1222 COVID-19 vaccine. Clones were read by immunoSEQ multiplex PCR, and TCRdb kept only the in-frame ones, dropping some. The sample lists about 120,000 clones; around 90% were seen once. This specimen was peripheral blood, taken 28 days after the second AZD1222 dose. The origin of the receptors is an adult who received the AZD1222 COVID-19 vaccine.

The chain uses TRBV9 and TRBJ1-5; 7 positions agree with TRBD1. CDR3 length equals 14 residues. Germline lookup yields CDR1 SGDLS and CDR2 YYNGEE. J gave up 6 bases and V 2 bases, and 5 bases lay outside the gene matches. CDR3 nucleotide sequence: TGTGCCAGCAGCGTCGGGACAGTAAGTCAGCCCCAGCATTTT. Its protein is CASSVGTVSQPQHF.

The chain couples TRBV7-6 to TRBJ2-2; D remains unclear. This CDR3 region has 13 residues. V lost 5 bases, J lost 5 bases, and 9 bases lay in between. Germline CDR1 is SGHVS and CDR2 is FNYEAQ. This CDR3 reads CASSQRPTGELFF. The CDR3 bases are TGTGCCAGCAGCCAGAGGCCTACCGGGGAGCTGTTTTTT.

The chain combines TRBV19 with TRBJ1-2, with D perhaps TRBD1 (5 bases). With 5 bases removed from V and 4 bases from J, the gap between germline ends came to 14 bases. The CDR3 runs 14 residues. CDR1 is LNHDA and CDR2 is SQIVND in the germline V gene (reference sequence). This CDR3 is CASSSQGRGYGYTF. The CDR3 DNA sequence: TGTGCCAGTAGTTCTCAGGGTCGCGGCTATGGCTACACCTTC.

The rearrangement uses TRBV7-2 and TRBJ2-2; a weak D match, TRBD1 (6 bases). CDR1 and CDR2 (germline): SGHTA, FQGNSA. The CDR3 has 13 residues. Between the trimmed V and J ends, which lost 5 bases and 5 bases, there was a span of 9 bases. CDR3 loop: CASSLDRTGELFF. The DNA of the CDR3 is TGTGCCAGCAGCCTAGACAGGACCGGGGAGCTGTTTTTT. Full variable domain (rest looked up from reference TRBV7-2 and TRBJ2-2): GAGVSQSPSNKVTEKGKDVELRCDPISGHTALYWYRQSLGQGLEFLIYFQGNSAPDKSGLPSDRFSAERTGGSVSTLTIQRTQQEDSAVYLCASSLDRTGELFFGEGSRLTVL.

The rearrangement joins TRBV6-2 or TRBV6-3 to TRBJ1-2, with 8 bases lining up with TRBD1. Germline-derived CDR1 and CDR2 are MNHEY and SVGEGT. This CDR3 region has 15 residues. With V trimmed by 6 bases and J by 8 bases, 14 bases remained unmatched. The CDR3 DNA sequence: TGTGCCAGCAGCCCATTTCAGGGGGCGGTTAGCGGCTACACCTTC. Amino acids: CASSPFQGAVSGYTF.

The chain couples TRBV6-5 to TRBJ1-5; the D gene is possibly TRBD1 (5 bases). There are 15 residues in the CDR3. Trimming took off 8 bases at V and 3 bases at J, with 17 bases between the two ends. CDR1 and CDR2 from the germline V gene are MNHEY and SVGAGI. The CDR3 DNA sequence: TGTGCCAGCCAACAAGTCTCAGGGAACAATCAGCCCCAGCATTTT. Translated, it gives CASQQVSGNNQPQHF.

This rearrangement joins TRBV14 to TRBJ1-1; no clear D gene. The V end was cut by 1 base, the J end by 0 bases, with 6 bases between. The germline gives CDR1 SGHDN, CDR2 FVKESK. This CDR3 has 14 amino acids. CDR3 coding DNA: TGTGCCAGCAGCCAAGTCCCGTTGAACACTGAAGCTTTCTTT. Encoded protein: CASSQVPLNTEAFF.

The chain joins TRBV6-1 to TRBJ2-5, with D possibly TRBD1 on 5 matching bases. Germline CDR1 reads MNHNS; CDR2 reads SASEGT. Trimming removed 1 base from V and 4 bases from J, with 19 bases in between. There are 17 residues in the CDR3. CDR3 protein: CASSEVRGSAKGETQYF. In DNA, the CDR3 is TGTGCCAGCAGTGAAGTAAGGGGATCAGCAAAGGGAGAGACCCAGTACTTC.

In DNA, the CDR3 is TGTGCCAGCAGCGAGAATAGCAATCAGCCCCAGCATTTT. Translation: CASSENSNQPQHF. The chain links TRBV7-3 to TRBJ1-5; D is undetermined. The germline gives CDR1 SGHTA, CDR2 FQGTGA. This CDR3 has 13 residues. Trimming took 5 bases from V and 0 from J, leaving 5 bases between them.

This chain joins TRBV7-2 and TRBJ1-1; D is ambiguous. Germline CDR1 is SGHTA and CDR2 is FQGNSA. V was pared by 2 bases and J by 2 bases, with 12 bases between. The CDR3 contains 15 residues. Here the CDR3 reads CASSLSPLLNTEAFF. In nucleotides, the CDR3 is TGTGCCAGCAGCTTATCCCCCCTCCTTAACACTGAAGCTTTCTTT.

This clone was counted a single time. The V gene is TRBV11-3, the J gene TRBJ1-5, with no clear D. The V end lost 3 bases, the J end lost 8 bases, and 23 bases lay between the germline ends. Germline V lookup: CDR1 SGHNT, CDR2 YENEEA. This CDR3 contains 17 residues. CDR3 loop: CASSFGAGPTPVKPQHF. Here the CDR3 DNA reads TGTGCCAGCAGCTTTGGCGCGGGTCCCACCCCAGTTAAGCCCCAGCATTTT.

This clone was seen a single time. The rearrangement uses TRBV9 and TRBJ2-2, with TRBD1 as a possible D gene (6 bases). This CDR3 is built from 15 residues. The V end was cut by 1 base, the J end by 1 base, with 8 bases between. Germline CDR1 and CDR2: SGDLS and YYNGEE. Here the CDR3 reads CASSVQGQNTGELFF. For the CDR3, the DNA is TGTGCCAGCAGCGTACAGGGACAGAACACCGGGGAGCTGTTTTTT.

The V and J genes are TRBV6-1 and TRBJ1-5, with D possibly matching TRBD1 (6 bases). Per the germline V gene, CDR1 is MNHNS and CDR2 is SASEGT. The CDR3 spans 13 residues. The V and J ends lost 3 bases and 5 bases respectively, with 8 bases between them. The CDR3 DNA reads TGTGCCAGCAGTGATAGGGGGGATCAGCCCCAGCATTTT. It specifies CASSDRGDQPQHF.

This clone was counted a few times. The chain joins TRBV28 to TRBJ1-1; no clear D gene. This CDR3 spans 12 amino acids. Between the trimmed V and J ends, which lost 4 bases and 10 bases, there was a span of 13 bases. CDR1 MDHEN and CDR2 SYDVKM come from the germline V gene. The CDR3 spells CASSYLTFSAFF. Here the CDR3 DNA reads TGTGCCAGCAGTTACCTCACATTTTCAGCTTTCTTT.

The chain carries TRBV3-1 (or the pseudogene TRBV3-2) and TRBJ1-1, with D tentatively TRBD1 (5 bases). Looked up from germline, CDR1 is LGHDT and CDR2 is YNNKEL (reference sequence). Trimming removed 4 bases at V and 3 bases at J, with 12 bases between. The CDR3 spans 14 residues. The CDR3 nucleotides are TGTGCCAGCAGCCTTACCGACAGATACACTGAAGCTTTCTTT. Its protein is CASSLTDRYTEAFF.

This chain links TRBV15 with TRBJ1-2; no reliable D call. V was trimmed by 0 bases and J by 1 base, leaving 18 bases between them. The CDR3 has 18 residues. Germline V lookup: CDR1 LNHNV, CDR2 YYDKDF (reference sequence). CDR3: CATSRDAVARLSNYGYTF. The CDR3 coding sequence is TGTGCCACCAGCAGAGATGCGGTTGCCAGACTCAGTAACTATGGCTACACCTTC.

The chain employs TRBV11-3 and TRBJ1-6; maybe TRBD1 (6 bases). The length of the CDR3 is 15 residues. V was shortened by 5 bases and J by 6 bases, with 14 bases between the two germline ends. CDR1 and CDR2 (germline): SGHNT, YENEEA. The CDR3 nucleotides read TGTGCCAGCAGCCCCCCGGGGGGCGGTAATTCACCCCTCCACTTT. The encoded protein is CASSPPGGGNSPLHF.

CDR3 bases: TGTGCCAGCAGCTTAACAGGGGACAATCAGCCCCAGCATTTT. Its protein product is CASSLTGDNQPQHF. The chain joins TRBV11-3 to TRBJ1-5, with 7 bases lining up with TRBD1. Trimming took 2 bases from V and 3 from J; bases not matched to a gene: 1. This CDR3 comprises 14 residues. Germline assignment: CDR1 SGHNT and CDR2 YENEEA.

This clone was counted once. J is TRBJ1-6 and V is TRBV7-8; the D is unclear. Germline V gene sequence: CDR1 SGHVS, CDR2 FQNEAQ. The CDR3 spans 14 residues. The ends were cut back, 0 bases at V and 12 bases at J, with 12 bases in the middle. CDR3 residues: CASSLAGLREPLHF. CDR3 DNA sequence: TGTGCCAGCAGCTTAGCAGGGCTACGTGAACCCCTCCACTTT.

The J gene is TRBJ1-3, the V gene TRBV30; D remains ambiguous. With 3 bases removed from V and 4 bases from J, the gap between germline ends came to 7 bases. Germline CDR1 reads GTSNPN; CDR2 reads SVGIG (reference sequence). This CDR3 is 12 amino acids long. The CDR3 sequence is CAWSPGGNTIYF. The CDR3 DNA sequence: TGTGCCTGGAGCCCCGGGGGAAACACCATATATTTT.

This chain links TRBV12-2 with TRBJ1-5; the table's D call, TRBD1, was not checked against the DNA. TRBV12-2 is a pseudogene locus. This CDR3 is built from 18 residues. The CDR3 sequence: CASRLPGQGAVSNQPQHF. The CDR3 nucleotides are TGTGCAAGTCGCTTACCTGGACAGGGGGCTGTATCCAATCAGCCCCAGCATTTT.

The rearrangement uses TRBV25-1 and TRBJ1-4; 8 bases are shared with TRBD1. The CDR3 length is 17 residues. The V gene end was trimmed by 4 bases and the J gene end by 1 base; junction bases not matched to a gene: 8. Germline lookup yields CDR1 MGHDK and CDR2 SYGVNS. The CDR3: CASSGNDRGLTNEKLFF. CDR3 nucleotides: TGTGCCAGCAGTGGGAACGACAGGGGTCTAACTAATGAAAAACTGTTTTTT.

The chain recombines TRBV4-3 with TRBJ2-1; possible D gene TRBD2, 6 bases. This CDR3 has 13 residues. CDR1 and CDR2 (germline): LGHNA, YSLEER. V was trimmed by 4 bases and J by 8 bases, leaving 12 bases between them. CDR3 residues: CASSLDWGDEQFF. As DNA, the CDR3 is TGCGCCAGCAGCCTTGACTGGGGGGATGAGCAGTTCTTC.

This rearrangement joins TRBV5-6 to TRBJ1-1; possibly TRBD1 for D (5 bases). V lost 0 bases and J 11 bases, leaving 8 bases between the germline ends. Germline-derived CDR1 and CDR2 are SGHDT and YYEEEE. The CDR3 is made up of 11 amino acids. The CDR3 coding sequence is TGTGCCAGCAGCTTGGGCGGGGCGGCTTTCTTT. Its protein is CASSLGGAAFF.

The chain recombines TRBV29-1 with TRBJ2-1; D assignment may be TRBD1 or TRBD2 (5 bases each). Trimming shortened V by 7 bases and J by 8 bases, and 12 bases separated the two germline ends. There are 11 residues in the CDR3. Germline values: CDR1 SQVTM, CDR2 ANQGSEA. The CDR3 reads CSAQMGDEQFF. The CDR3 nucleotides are TGCAGCGCCCAGATGGGGGATGAGCAGTTCTTC.